This T cell receptor beta chain was identified in a study of shared clonotypes between healthy human individuals (dated by TCRdb to 2020 to 2022). General notes on the study: The cohort comprised two women and a few men aged 18 to 49 years. Between about 0.9 and 10 billion PBMCs per donor were obtained by leukapheresis. To estimate repertoire size and how much clonotype sharing occurs between individuals, the study deeply sequenced the blood TCR repertoires of roughly 5 healthy adults. For each donor, three plates each were used for CD4 naive and CD4 memory, two plates were used for CD8 naive, and one plate was used for CD8 memory. Libraries were prepared and TCR repertoires were sequenced by different laboratories using diverse techniques, in order to increase sequencing depth and limit assay-specific biases.

Overall study outcomes, separate from this receptor: Only blood was sampled, and tissue TCR repertoires likely differ from those in blood. Estimated clonotype richness was generally larger for naive than for memory subsets. Incomplete sequencing was indicated by rarefaction of sorted-subset datasets, despite the large sequencing depth. Based on pairwise subsampling, the degree of clonotype sharing among donors was expected to be affected by sequencing depth. Across a handful of donors, around 5% of naive CD4, roughly 3.8% of naive CD8, roughly 2.2% of memory CD4, and over 0.35% of memory CD8 clonotypes were shared. Because the study included a small number of donors, the genetic and exposure-history diversity represented was limited. Compared with non-shared clonotypes, clonotypes shared by all four sorted-subset donors had higher generation probabilities.

CD8 naive samples were CD45RO-negative cells positively selected for CCR7, giving a CD45RA+CCR7+ population that excluded TemRA cells. The donors were healthy, HIV-negative adults who had no recently reported acute infections or vaccinations. All donors were Caucasian adults living in Nashville, Tennessee, USA. Blood was obtained by leukapheresis, after which PBMCs were separated by Ficoll-Histopaque density gradient centrifugation and cryopreserved in liquid nitrogen vapor phase. Analytical flow cytometry was used to check the purity and quantity of every magnetically sorted T cell population. Each sorted fraction had its genomic DNA isolated and then quantified by UV absorbance on a Nanodrop 2000c. In the germline V gene (reference sequence), CDR1 corresponds to MNHNY and CDR2 to SVGAGI. Spanning cysteine to phenylalanine, the CDR3 consists of 14 amino acids. Just CDR3 DNA is preserved here, 42 bases in frame from base 1. V and J lose 3 bases and 9 bases, and a span of 15 bases separates them.

TCR CDR3 regions were amplified from genomic DNA by multiplex PCR using the deep immunoSEQ assay. Extracted genomic DNA from each cell subset was spread evenly across all wells of several immunoSEQ 96-well plates, with each plate serving as a replicate. For sorted subsets, each replicate PCR was loaded with around 220 ng genomic DNA, equivalent to approximately 27,000 T cell genomes. Purified libraries were quantified with a Qubit 3.0 fluorometer, sized on a Bioanalyzer 2100, and re-quantified with the KAPA Library Quantification kit. A separate single-read 150-cycle Illumina NextSeq 550 flow cell was used to sequence each immunoSEQ 96-well plate. As for the authors' bioinformatics: Because the immunoSEQ output held only junctional sequences and lacked quality scores, the filtering could not match the filtering applied to full-length reads. To assign V/J genes and CDR3, sequences were annotated against IMGT germline references using PyIR, a Python wrapper for IgBLAST v1.9. Reads with weak V/J assignments (E-value above 1e-6), missing CDR3, stop codons, out-of-frame junctions, or ambiguous translated residues were removed. V3J clonotypes were defined by identical inferred V gene, J gene, and CDR3 amino acid sequence. To compute the percentage overlap between repertoires, the number of shared unique clonotypes was divided by the size of the smaller repertoire. Repertoire richness was assessed with RTK rarefaction, the Chao1 estimator, and Recon v2.1 estimates of unobserved clonotypes. For all TCRbeta clonotypes obtained by the gDNA method from a handful of donors, generation probabilities were computed with OLGA. TCRdb retrieved this table from immuneACCESS and kept in-frame rearrangements only. Not all clones are present; in checked studies, unresolved V genes account for under half, and no reason is known for the remainder. V and J calls and clone size are as listed in that table; D and trimming were resolved from the DNA. In all, the sample holds under 1 million clones, and roughly 96% of those were seen once. Together, the top ten hold around 0.25% of the sample.

On this clone itself: Which antigen it targets is not known. No base quality values were provided; no much bigger clone lies one nucleotide off.

The TCR was taken from a man between 25 and 39 years old in good health. Sequencing used naive CD8+ T cells sorted from blood. This specimen's cell subset or site label, interpreted: CD45RA+CCR7+. The chain is encoded by TRBV6-6 joined to TRBJ2-1, with a tentative D gene TRBD2 over 6 matching bases. The nucleotide sequence is given as TGTGCCAGCAGTTATTCGGGAGACTCATCTGAGCAGTTCTTC. This is translated as CASSYSGDSSEQFF.